This T cell receptor beta chain was identified in a study of shared clonotypes between healthy human individuals. About this clone: The antigen is not known.

Donors, without exception, were Caucasian adults residing in Nashville, Tennessee. In the study's own analysis: ImmunoSEQ supplied junction-only sequences lacking quality scores, so filtering was different. Clones were read by immunoSEQ multiplex PCR, and TCRdb kept only the in-frame ones, dropping some. D and trimming were read from the DNA, whereas the V and J calls and clone size are those reported in that table. The table records some 700,000 clones, 90% of them present only once. V was pared by 8 bases and J by 4 bases, with 9 bases between. The germline gives CDR1 SGHTA, CDR2 FQGNSA. CDR3 length: 11 residues. Study-level points and caveats: Non-shared clonotypes were found to have lower generation probabilities than the clonotypes that were shared by all four of the sorted-subset donors. Larger richness was generally estimated for naive than memory subsets.

The receptor comes from a man between 18 and 35 years old in good health. Some clones in this sample may be carry-over from other donors' samples. The rearrangement uses TRBV7-2 and TRBJ2-7; D is undetermined. The sample comprised memory CD8+ T cells from PBMCs. Described subset: CD45RO+ cells pooled with CCR7-negative TemRA cells. DNA of the CDR3: TGTGCCAGCTCCCGTAGTTACGAGCAGTACTTC. It translates to CASSRSYEQYF.